This TCR beta chain was recorded in a study of T-cell memory formation after mild COVID-19. This clonotype turned up a few times. TCRdb reanalysed the 5' RACE reads using MiXCR and keeps one entry per CDR3 protein. The table includes 500,000 to 600,000 distinct CDR3 sequences, approximately 18% detected once. This CDR3 is built from 14 residues. The V gene lost 4 bases and the J gene lost 1 base, with 7 bases spanning the gap. Germline values: CDR1 MGHRA, CDR2 YSYEKL. The sample consisted of PBMCs or a T cell subset sorted from them (not recorded which). The gene calls are TRBV4-1 and TRBJ2-2; D unclear. This clonotype originated in an adult woman who had mild COVID-19 (a few samples of this study predate the infection). Cell type and time point are not known. CDR3 bases: TGCGCCAGCAGCCGGGATCAGAACACCGGGGAGCTGTTTTTT. The encoded protein is CASSRDQNTGELFF.